Described below is a single T cell receptor (beta chain) sequence and its context. As yet, its antigen is unknown. This sample is drawn from a study of shared clonotypes between healthy human individuals. None of the donors, who were healthy HIV-negative adults, had recently had acute infections or vaccinations. Samples left unsorted employed around 92 million PBMCs for genomic DNA. General observations from the study: Few donors restricted represented genetic and exposure-history diversity.

Germline V gene sequence: CDR1 SQVTM, CDR2 ANQGSEA. V was clipped by 8 bases and J by 2 bases; unmatched bases: 2. The CDR3 extends over 11 amino acids. Sequenced by immunoSEQ multiplex PCR; TCRdb stores in-frame clones only, minus some. The profile shows roughly 500,000 clones, 81% of them singletons. This receptor was obtained from a woman between 35 and 50 years old in good health. Some clones in this sample may be carry-over from other donors' samples. The chain uses TRBV29-1 and TRBJ1-2, with 7 bases lining up with TRBD1. What was sequenced was PBMCs. The CDR3 region has the DNA TGCAGCACAGGGGTAAACTATGGCTACACCTTC. Encoded protein: CSTGVNYGYTF.